The 9 T cell receptor beta chains presented below share a single source sample, sequenced in a study of T cells in Graves' hyperthyroidism and ophthalmopathy. RNA transcripts gave rise to amplified TCR beta CDR3 regions. RT-PCR in the first round (using the HTBI primer set) targeted the TCR CDR3. In TCRdb, the multiplex PCR reads were re-called with MiXCR into one record per CDR3 protein. The sample has 500,000 to 600,000 distinct CDR3 sequences; around 45% are singletons. Sequenced input: peripheral blood or thyroid tissue (not recorded which). The receptors were gathered from a woman aged 18-29 years with Graves' hyperthyroidism.

The rearrangement links TRBV20-1 to TRBJ2-5; TRBD1 aligns across 8 bases. V gave up 2 bases and J gave up 4 bases; unmatched junction bases: 6. The germline CDR1 and CDR2 sequences are DFQATT and SNEGSKA (reference sequence). The CDR3 totals 14 residues. Here the CDR3 reads CSARPWTGRETQYF. CDR3 DNA: TGCAGTGCTAGACCTTGGACAGGGAGAGAGACCCAGTACTTC.

On this clonotype: A read error is possible here, since a much larger clone lies one base away. The V call is TRBV19, the J call TRBJ1-2, with no clear D. CDR1 and CDR2 (germline): LNHDA, SQIVND (reference sequence). The CDR3 totals 15 residues. CDR3 sequence (DNA): TGTGCCAGTAGTATAGTTTGGGGAGCTAACTTTGGCTACACCTTC. It translates to CASSIVWGANFGYTF. The full variable domain, rest sourced from reference TRBV19 and TRBJ1-2, is DGGITQSPKYLFRKEGQNVTLSCEQNLNHDAMYWYRQDPGQGLRLIYYSQIVNDFQKGDIAEGYSVSREKKESFPLTVTSAQKNPTAFYLCASSIVWGANFGYTFGSGTRLTVV.

In this sample, this clonotype turned up many times. The gene calls are TRBV10-3 and TRBJ1-3; D unclear. The ends were cut back, 4 bases at V and 4 bases at J, with 8 bases in the middle. The CDR3 spans 13 residues. Per germline, CDR1 ENHRY and CDR2 SYGVKD. CDR3 coding DNA: TGTGCCATCAGTGGGACGGCAGGAAACACCATATATTTT. Translation: CAISGTAGNTIYF.

The chain recombines TRBV20-1 with TRBJ2-3, with D perhaps given as TRBD1 or TRBD2 (5 bases each). The V gene lost 6 bases and the J gene lost 7 bases, with 14 bases spanning the gap. Looked up from germline, CDR1 is DFQATT and CDR2 is SNEGSKA (reference sequence). This CDR3 is 12 amino acids long. DNA of the CDR3: TGCAGTGCAACCGGGGCCCTTTATACGCAGTATTTT. Residues: CSATGALYTQYF.

The V gene is TRBV30, the J gene TRBJ1-1; TRBD1 matches 10 bases. This CDR3 comprises 14 residues. Per germline, CDR1 GTSNPN and CDR2 SVGIG (reference sequence). The V gene end was trimmed by 2 bases and the J gene end by 5 bases; junction bases not matched to a gene: 5. For the CDR3, the DNA is TGTGCCTGGAGTCCGGGACAGGGGTGGACTGAAGCTTTCTTT. Protein product: CAWSPGQGWTEAFF.

The J gene is TRBJ2-2, the V gene TRBV29-1; D is possibly TRBD1 (6 bases). The CDR3 contains 11 residues. V was clipped by 6 bases and J by 8 bases, with 10 bases between them. Germline V CDR1 and CDR2: SQVTM, ANQGSEA. The CDR3 protein is CSVSGTGELFF. DNA of the CDR3: TGCAGCGTCTCCGGGACAGGGGAGCTGTTTTTT.

The chain uses TRBV29-1 and TRBJ1-1; D is uncertain. The CDR3 is 11 amino acids. V lost 8 bases and J lost 4, with 11 bases in between. From germline, CDR1 is SQVTM and CDR2 ANQGSEA. In DNA, the CDR3 is TGCAGCTTGGGAGGCTCCACTGAAGCTTTCTTT. Translating it yields CSLGGSTEAFF.

This chain connects TRBV7-8 to TRBJ2-2; TRBD1 agrees at 9 bases. Germline CDR1 SGHVS, CDR2 FQNEAQ. The junction had 11 bases not matched to a gene; V was cut back by 4 bases and J by 2 bases. The CDR3 spans 18 residues. CDR3: CASSWDRVSGLNTGELFF. The CDR3 bases are TGTGCCAGCAGCTGGGACAGGGTTAGCGGCCTTAACACCGGGGAGCTGTTTTTT. The full variable domain, in which reference TRBV7-8 and TRBJ2-2 provide the parts outside the CDR3, is GAGVSQSPRYKVAKRGQDVALRCDPISGHVSLFWYQQALGQGPEFLTYFQNEAQLDKSGLPSDRFFAERPEGSVSTLKIQRTQQEDSAVYLCASSWDRVSGLNTGELFFGEGSRLTVL.

This clonotype came up once. This sequence joins TRBV2 and TRBJ2-3; 9 positions match TRBD2. CDR1 is SNHLY and CDR2 is FYNNEI in the germline V gene. The CDR3 runs 15 residues. The V gene end was trimmed by 6 bases and the J gene end by 5 bases; junction bases not matched to a gene: 9. The CDR3 protein is CASSPSGTIGDTQYF. CDR3 sequence (DNA): TGTGCCAGCAGCCCTAGCGGGACAATAGGAGATACGCAGTATTTT. The whole variable domain, remainder taken from reference TRBV2 and TRBJ2-3, is EPEVTQTPSHQVTQMGQEVILRCVPISNHLYFYWYRQILGQKVEFLVSFYNNEISEKSEIFDDQFSVERPDGSNFTLKIRSTKLEDSAMYFCASSPSGTIGDTQYFGPGTRLTVL.